This TCR beta chain was identified in a study of blood T cell repertoires in COVID-19 (dated by TCRdb to 2020 to 2022). About the full investigation: Samples from collaborators originated in the United States, Italy and Spain and spanned both the acute and convalescent phases of COVID-19. The repertoires were released in a freely available public database intended as a resource for research on the immune response to SARS-CoV-2. Where available, HLA class I and class II types were obtained from metadata supplied by the sample provider rather than from assay-based typing. Nearly every sample came with metadata listing a de-identified subject ID, COVID-19 status, age in years and sex. Subjects who had been exposed to COVID-19, were actively infected with it, or had recovered from it provided the deeply sampled blood TCRbeta repertoires that made up the dataset. The samples were drawn from two sources: the first 160 participants of the ongoing ImmuneRACE study, and 1,200 or so subjects contributed by 6 global collaborators. The material from the prospective study consisted of cDNA or gDNA derived from T cells, B-cell-depleted T cells, or PBMCs.

The V and J ends are trimmed by 5 bases and 0 bases, leaving 11 bases between them. The CDR3 covers 15 residues, taking in both the cysteine and the phenylalanine. Here the CDR3 DNA is all that survives: 45 bases in frame from base 1. CDR1 and CDR2 are read off the germline V gene as SGHVS and FQNEAQ. The paper as a whole reports these results and caveats: The quantity of clinical and demographic metadata differed by source and by participant and was supplied without curation.

Each collaborating institution followed its own protocols to collect whole blood in K2EDTA tubes. Collaborator samples were shipped for TCRbeta analysis as frozen whole blood, isolated PBMCs, or DNA extracted from either sample type. TCRbeta CDR3 regions were amplified from genomic DNA by means of the immunoSEQ Assay, a bias-controlled multiplex PCR. In the source study's methods: The number of nucleated cells in each sample was estimated by amplification of reference gene primers within the assay. To quantify the absolute abundance of each unique TCRbeta CDR3 rearrangement, sequence reads were collapsed and filtered. For each sample, productive Simpson clonality was calculated by taking the square root of Simpson's diversity index across productive rearrangements. The immuneACCESS repertoire file appears here via TCRdb, limited to in-frame rearrangements. These files lack a portion of the clones; in checked studies, under half of the deficit traces to unresolved V genes, and the cause of the others is not known. V and J calls and clone size are those listed in that table; D and trimming were worked out from the DNA. This sample has approximately 66,000 clones in its table, and 70% to 75% of those were observed once. Clones ranked in the top ten supply approximately 20% of the sample.

This clone has only a few counts. The antigen this receptor binds is unknown. No base quality information exists; no much larger clone differs at one position. The sample consisted of peripheral blood. The rearrangement joined TRBV7-8 to TRBJ2-1; the D gene lacks a confident call. This sequence was found in a man between 60 and 70 years old with acute or convalescent COVID-19. The CDR3 protein is CASSRDLFSYNEQFF. The sequenced DNA is TGTGCCAGCAGCCGAGACTTGTTCTCCTACAATGAGCAGTTCTTC.